The 23 T cell receptor beta chains reported below all come from one sample, sequenced in a study of T cells in Graves' hyperthyroidism and ophthalmopathy. RNA transcripts yielded amplified TCR beta CDR3 regions. A set of HTBI primers served as the primers for a first-round RT-PCR of the TCR CDR3. MiXCR, applied by TCRdb to the multiplex PCR reads, yields one record per CDR3 protein. The sample contains fewer than 350,000 distinct CDR3 sequences, 18% of which appear only once. The sample was blood. The receptors were gathered from a woman aged 45 to 65 with Graves' hyperthyroidism.

The chain has TRBV6-1 and TRBJ2-1; 8 bases are shared with TRBD2. Looked up from germline, CDR1 is MNHNS and CDR2 is SASEGT. The CDR3 runs 16 residues. With V trimmed by 2 bases and J by 0 bases, 3 bases remained unmatched. The CDR3 region is CASSETSGSSYNEQFF. For the CDR3, the DNA is TGTGCCAGCAGTGAAACTAGCGGTAGCTCCTACAATGAGCAGTTCTTC.

This clonotype was counted at least ten times. The rearrangement joins TRBV6-5 to TRBJ1-1, with D unresolved. Deletions cut 0 bases from V and 5 bases from J, with 7 bases between. The CDR3 covers 13 residues. The V gene's germline CDR1 is MNHEY and CDR2 SVGAGI. The CDR3 nucleotides read TGTGCCAGCAGTTACTCAATAGCGACTGAAGCTTTCTTT. It codes for CASSYSIATEAFF.

The gene calls are TRBV12-3 or TRBV12-4 and TRBJ1-2; D not certain. Trimming cost V 3 bases and J 14 bases, with 19 bases left between them. The CDR3 consists of 13 residues. Here the CDR3 DNA reads TGTGCCAGCAGTTTGGCTTCGGCGAGGGAGTGTACCTTC. Amino acids: CASSLASARECTF.

This clonotype was seen a handful of times. The chain carries TRBV9 and TRBJ2-2; no definite D call. The CDR3 extends over 14 amino acids. CDR1 SGDLS and CDR2 YYNGEE come from the germline V gene. The V and J ends lost 0 bases and 6 bases respectively, with 9 bases between them. The CDR3 sequence: CASSVGRTPGELFF. Written as DNA, the CDR3 is TGTGCCAGCAGCGTAGGCAGGACCCCCGGGGAGCTGTTTTTT.

This clonotype was counted between two and nine times. The V gene is TRBV20-1, the J gene TRBJ1-1, with unresolved D. The CDR3 consists of 10 residues. The germline gives CDR1 DFQATT, CDR2 SNEGSKA (reference sequence). The ends were cut back, 3 bases at V and 1 base at J, with 0 bases in the middle. CDR3 sequence reads: CSARNTEAFF. The CDR3 coding sequence is TGCAGTGCTAGGAACACTGAAGCTTTCTTT.

This clonotype was picked up many times. The chain recombines TRBV11-2 with TRBJ2-1; TRBD2 is a possible D gene (5 bases). Germline V CDR1 and CDR2: SGHAT, FQNNGV. This CDR3 comprises 13 residues. Trimming shortened V by 3 bases and J by 6 bases, and 9 bases separated the two germline ends. The CDR3 loop reads CASSFAGRNEQFF. CDR3 in DNA: TGTGCCAGCAGCTTTGCGGGCCGCAATGAGCAGTTCTTC. Looking up the rest from reference TRBV11-2 and TRBJ2-1 gives the full variable domain: EAGVAQSPRYKIIEKRQSVAFWCNPISGHATLYWYQQILGQGPKLLIQFQNNGVVDDSQLPKDRFSAERLKGVDSTLKIQPAKLEDSAVYLCASSFAGRNEQFFGPGTRLTVL.

This clonotype was counted at least ten times. The chain combines TRBV19 with TRBJ1-5; 9 nucleotides align to TRBD1. With V trimmed by 6 bases and J by 7 bases, 7 bases remained unmatched. The CDR3 loop spans 14 amino acids. CDR1 and CDR2 from the germline V gene are LNHDA and SQIVND (reference sequence). The CDR3 DNA is TGTGCCAGTAGCTCGACAGGGGGACGGCAGCCCCAGCATTTT. Its translation: CASSSTGGRQPQHF.

The table lists this clonotype with many counts. V is TRBV11-2 and J is TRBJ2-2; perhaps TRBD1 as D (6 bases). The V and J ends lost 0 bases and 4 bases respectively, with 15 bases between them. Germline V CDR1 and CDR2: SGHAT, FQNNGV. The CDR3 has 17 residues. This CDR3 reads CASSLELVRGGTGELFF. CDR3 coding DNA: TGTGCCAGCAGCTTAGAACTGGTCAGGGGCGGCACCGGGGAGCTGTTTTTT.

This clonotype was seen more than once but under ten times. The gene calls are TRBV2 and TRBJ2-7; D is ambiguous. Germline V gives CDR1 SNHLY, CDR2 FYNNEI. V shed 8 bases and J shed 3 bases, with 11 bases lying between them. CDR3 size: 12 residues. The CDR3 sequence is CASQKPYYEQYV. The CDR3 region has the DNA TGTGCCAGCCAGAAACCATACTACGAGCAGTACGTC.

This rearrangement joins TRBV27 to TRBJ2-7; the D call may be TRBD1 or TRBD2 (7 bases each). CDR3 length: 13 residues. Trimming removed 7 bases at V and 5 bases at J, with 15 bases between. Per germline, CDR1 MNHEY and CDR2 SMNVEV (reference sequence). CDR3 sequence: CASKGGGGNEQYF. The CDR3 DNA follows: TGTGCCAGCAAAGGGGGAGGGGGCAACGAGCAGTACTTC.

The chain uses TRBV6-1 and TRBJ2-1, with 16 bases fitting TRBD2. The CDR3 totals 19 residues. V shed 5 bases, J shed 6 bases, and the junction held 13 bases outside the gene matches. Germline-derived CDR1 and CDR2 are MNHNS and SASEGT. The CDR3 loop is CASSPGGTSGGAVCNEQFF. DNA for the CDR3: TGTGCCAGCAGTCCGGGAGGGACTAGCGGGGGGGCCGTGTGCAATGAGCAGTTCTTC.

This clonotype was seen many times. In DNA, the CDR3 is TGTGCCAGCAGTTCCGGACTAGCGGAGTTTTCGGAGACCCAGTACTTC. Encoded protein: CASSSGLAEFSETQYF. The chain employs TRBV12-3 or TRBV12-4 and TRBJ2-5; 10 bases match TRBD2. The CDR3 runs to 16 residues. V gave up 4 bases and J gave up 5 bases; unmatched junction bases: 10.

A word on this clonotype: This may be a read error, as it is one base from a much larger clone. The chain carries TRBV20-1 and TRBJ2-1; D is unclear. Germline V gene sequence: CDR1 DFQATT, CDR2 SNEGSKA (reference sequence). This CDR3 is built from 11 residues. Trimming cost V 3 bases and J 12 bases, with 12 bases left between them. The CDR3, as DNA: TGCAGTGCTAGGGAGATCCATGGGCAGTTCTTC. Translating gives CSAREIHGQFF.

In its sample, this clonotype was seen many times. The rearrangement links TRBV12-3 or TRBV12-4 to TRBJ1-1; D is uncertain. CDR3 length: 13 amino acids. Trimming shortened V by 3 bases and J by 8 bases, and 13 bases separated the two germline ends. The CDR3 coding sequence is TGTGCCAGCAGTTTTAATAAGCGGCAAGAAGCTTTCTTT. This sequence encodes CASSFNKRQEAFF.

This clonotype has a count of ten or more. J is TRBJ2-3 and V is TRBV10-1, with D possibly being TRBD2 (5 bases). Germline-derived CDR1 and CDR2 are WNHNN and SYGVQD (reference sequence). V lost 3 bases to trimming and J lost 6 bases, with 10 bases between them. This CDR3 contains 13 residues. Here the CDR3 DNA reads TGCGCCAGCAGTGACGAGGGTTCCGATACGCAGTATTTT. Residues: CASSDEGSDTQYF.

This clonotype was observed many times. CDR3 sequence (DNA): TGTGCCAGCGGACCGGGACTAGCGGACTACGAGCAGTACTTC. It yields the protein CASGPGLADYEQYF. The chain recombines TRBV2 with TRBJ2-7, with 11 bases fitting TRBD2. Germline CDR1 and CDR2: SNHLY and FYNNEI. This CDR3 spans 14 amino acids. V was pared by 8 bases and J by 3 bases, with 6 bases of the junction left unmatched.

The chain employs TRBV6-1 and TRBJ1-5; D not certain. Looked up from germline, CDR1 is MNHNS and CDR2 is SASEGT. The CDR3 length is 14 residues. The V end was cut by 6 bases, the J end by 0 bases, with 9 bases between. The CDR3 DNA reads as TGTGCCAGCAGACACTGGTCTAGCAATCAGCCCCAGCATTTT. Its protein is CASRHWSSNQPQHF.

This clonotype was seen at least ten times. The V call is TRBV2, the J call TRBJ2-2; D unresolved. The germline gives CDR1 SNHLY, CDR2 FYNNEI. The CDR3 has 12 amino acids. Trimming cost V 6 bases and J 7 bases, with 9 bases left between them. CDR3 DNA: TGTGCCAGCAGGTTCAATAACGGGGAGCTGTTTTTT. Its translation: CASRFNNGELFF.

At least ten counts were recorded for this clonotype. The chain recombines TRBV28 with TRBJ2-3; 7 bases match TRBD2. Germline values: CDR1 MDHEN, CDR2 SYDVKM. The CDR3 spans 15 residues. The V gene end was trimmed by 6 bases and the J gene end by 4 bases; junction bases not matched to a gene: 10. The CDR3 coding sequence is TGTGCCAGCAGCCAGAGCGGGATCGGGGCAGATACGCAGTATTTT. This gives the protein CASSQSGIGADTQYF.

Only a few counts were recorded for this clonotype. The chain recombines TRBV6-1 with TRBJ2-5; possibly TRBD2 for D (6 bases). V lost 5 bases and J lost 5, with 12 bases in between. Per the germline V gene, CDR1 is MNHNS and CDR2 is SASEGT. This CDR3 region has 13 residues. CDR3 loop: CASSPSGGETQYF. The CDR3 coding sequence is TGTGCCAGCAGTCCAAGCGGAGGGGAGACCCAGTACTTC.

This clonotype was seen ten or more times. The chain employs TRBV6-2 or TRBV6-3 and TRBJ2-5; the match to TRBD2 covers 8 bases. The CDR3 has 17 amino acids. Trimming cost V 2 bases and J 2 bases; bases outside gene matches: 10. The germline CDR1 and CDR2 sequences are MNHEY and SVGEGT. This CDR3 is CASSYPWGGGTQETQYF. CDR3 nucleotide sequence: TGTGCCAGCAGTTACCCCTGGGGCGGGGGGACTCAAGAGACCCAGTACTTC.

The rearrangement uses TRBV18 and TRBJ2-7; 7 bases line up with TRBD2. After removal of 3 bases from V and 6 bases from J, the junction contained 8 bases not matched to a gene. The V gene's germline CDR1 is KGHSH and CDR2 LQKENI. CDR3 size: 14 residues. CDR3 bases: TGTGCCAGCTCACCGGGGGGGGGGACCGGCGAGCAGTACTTC. Its protein product is CASSPGGGTGEQYF.

Details on this clonotype: A much more abundant neighbour one base away suggests this may be a read error. V and J are TRBV3-1 and TRBJ1-2; D perhaps matches TRBD1 (5 bases). Per germline, CDR1 LGHDT and CDR2 YNNKEL (reference sequence). The CDR3 length is 15 residues. CDR3 region: CASSQPGAANYGNTF. CDR3 coding DNA: TGTGCCAGCAGCCAACCCGGGGCCGCTAACTATGGCAACACCTTC.